This TCR beta chain was captured in a study of shared clonotypes between healthy human individuals. Profiling relied on immunoSEQ multiplex PCR, and the TCRdb table lists in-frame clones only, not all of them. The sample has a few million clones; more than 80% are singletons. Sequenced input: naive CD4+ T cells sorted from blood. The subset was: CD45RA+ positively selected. This clonotype was obtained from a man younger than 30 in good health.

The CDR3 loop reads CASRLAEATDTQYF. The DNA of the CDR3 is TGTGCCAGCAGGCTAGCGGAGGCGACAGATACGCAGTATTTT. The chain couples TRBV2 to TRBJ2-3; 7 bases agree with TRBD2. With 6 bases clipped from V and 3 bases from J, the junction kept 6 bases outside the gene matches. Germline CDR1 reads SNHLY; CDR2 reads FYNNEI. The CDR3 runs 14 residues.